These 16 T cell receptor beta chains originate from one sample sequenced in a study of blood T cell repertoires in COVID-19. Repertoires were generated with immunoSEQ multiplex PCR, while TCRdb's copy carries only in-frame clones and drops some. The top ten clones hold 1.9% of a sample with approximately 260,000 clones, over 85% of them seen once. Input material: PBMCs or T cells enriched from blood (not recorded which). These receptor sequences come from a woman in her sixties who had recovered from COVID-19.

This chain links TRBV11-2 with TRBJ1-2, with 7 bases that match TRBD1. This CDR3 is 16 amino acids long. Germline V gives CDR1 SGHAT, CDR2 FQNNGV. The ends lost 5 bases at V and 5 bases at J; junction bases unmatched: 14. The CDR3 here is CASSPPTGAGRYGYTF. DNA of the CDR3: TGTGCCAGCAGCCCCCCAACAGGGGCCGGCCGTTATGGCTACACCTTC.

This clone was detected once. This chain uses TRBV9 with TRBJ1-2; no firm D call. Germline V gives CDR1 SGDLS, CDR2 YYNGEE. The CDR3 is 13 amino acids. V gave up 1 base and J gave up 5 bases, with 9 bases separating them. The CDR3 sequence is CASSVFGPYGYTF. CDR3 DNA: TGTGCCAGCAGCGTATTTGGGCCTTATGGCTACACCTTC.

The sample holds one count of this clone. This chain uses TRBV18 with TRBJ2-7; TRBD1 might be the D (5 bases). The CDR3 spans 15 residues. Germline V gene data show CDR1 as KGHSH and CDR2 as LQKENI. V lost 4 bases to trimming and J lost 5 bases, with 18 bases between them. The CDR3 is CASSLTVGQDDEQYF. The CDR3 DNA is TGTGCCAGCTCACTAACTGTGGGGCAGGACGACGAGCAGTACTTC. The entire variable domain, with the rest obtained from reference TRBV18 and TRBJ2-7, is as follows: NAGVMQNPRHLVRRRGQEARLRCSPMKGHSHVYWYRQLPEEGLKFMVYLQKENIIDESGMPKERFSAEFPKEGPSILRIQQVVRGDSAAYFCASSLTVGQDDEQYFGPGTRLTVT.

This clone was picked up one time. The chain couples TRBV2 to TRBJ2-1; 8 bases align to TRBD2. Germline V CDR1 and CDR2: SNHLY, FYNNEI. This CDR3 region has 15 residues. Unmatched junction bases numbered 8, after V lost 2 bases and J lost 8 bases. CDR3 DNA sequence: TGTGCCAGCAGTGAAAGCGAGCGGGAGATCTATGAGCAGTTCTTC. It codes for CASSESEREIYEQFF. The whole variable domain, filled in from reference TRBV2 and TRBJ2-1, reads EPEVTQTPSHQVTQMGQEVILRCVPISNHLYFYWYRQILGQKVEFLVSFYNNEISEKSEIFDDQFSVERPDGSNFTLKIRSTKLEDSAMYFCASSESEREIYEQFFGPGTRLTVL.

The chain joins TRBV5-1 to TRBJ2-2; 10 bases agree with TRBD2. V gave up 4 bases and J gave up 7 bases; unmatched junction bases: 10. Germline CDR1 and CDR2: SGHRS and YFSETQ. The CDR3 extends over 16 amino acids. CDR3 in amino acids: CASSPTAGGQSGELFF. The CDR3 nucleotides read TGCGCCAGCAGCCCGACAGCGGGGGGGCAGAGCGGGGAGCTGTTTTTT. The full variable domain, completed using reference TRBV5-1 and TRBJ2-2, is KAGVTQTPRYLIKTRGQQVTLSCSPISGHRSVSWYQQTPGQGLQFLFEYFSETQRNKGNFPGRFSGRQFSNSRSEMNVSTLELGDSALYLCASSPTAGGQSGELFFGEGSRLTVL.

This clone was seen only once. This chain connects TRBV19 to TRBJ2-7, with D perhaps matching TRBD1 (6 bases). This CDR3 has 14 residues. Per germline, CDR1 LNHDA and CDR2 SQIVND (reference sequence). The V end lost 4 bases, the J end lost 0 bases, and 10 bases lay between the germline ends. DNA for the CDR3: TGTGCCAGTAGTAGGGGGCTTAACTCCTACGAGCAGTACTTC. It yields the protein CASSRGLNSYEQYF.

For the CDR3, the DNA is TGTGCCAGCAGTTACTCGACCGGGAGGGGTGTTAGTTACGAGCAGTACTTC. Its translation: CASSYSTGRGVSYEQYF. This chain links TRBV6-2 or TRBV6-3 with TRBJ2-7; TRBD2 aligns across 8 bases. The V segment lost 0 bases and the J segment 4 bases; nucleotides outside the gene matches: 11. Germline values: CDR1 MNHEY, CDR2 SVGEGT. The CDR3 contains 17 residues.

The CDR3 loop reads CASSWGPGGSGNQPQHF. The CDR3 DNA follows: TGCGCCAGCAGCTGGGGGCCAGGGGGCTCTGGCAATCAGCCCCAGCATTTT. This chain connects TRBV5-1 to TRBJ1-5, with 8 bases that match TRBD1. V shed 3 bases and J 2 bases; nucleotides not matched to a gene: 10. This CDR3 is built from 17 residues. The germline V gene has CDR1 SGHRS and CDR2 YFSETQ.

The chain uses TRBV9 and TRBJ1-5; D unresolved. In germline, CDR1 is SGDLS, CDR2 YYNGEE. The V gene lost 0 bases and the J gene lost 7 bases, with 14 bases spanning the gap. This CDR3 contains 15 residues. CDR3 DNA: TGTGCCAGCAGCGTAGAAGGCAGTCCCAGGCAGCCCCAGCATTTT. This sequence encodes CASSVEGSPRQPQHF.

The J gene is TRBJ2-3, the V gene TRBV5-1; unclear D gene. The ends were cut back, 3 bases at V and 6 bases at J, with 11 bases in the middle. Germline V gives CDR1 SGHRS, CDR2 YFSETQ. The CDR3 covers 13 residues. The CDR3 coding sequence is TGCGCCAGCAGCTCCAGAGGAGATGATACGCAGTATTTT. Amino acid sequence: CASSSRGDDTQYF.

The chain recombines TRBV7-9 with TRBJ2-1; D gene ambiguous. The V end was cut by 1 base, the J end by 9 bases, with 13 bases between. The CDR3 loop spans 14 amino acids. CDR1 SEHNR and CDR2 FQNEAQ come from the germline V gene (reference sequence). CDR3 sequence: CASSLVVARGEQFF. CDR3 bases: TGTGCCAGCAGCTTAGTTGTGGCCCGCGGTGAGCAGTTCTTC.

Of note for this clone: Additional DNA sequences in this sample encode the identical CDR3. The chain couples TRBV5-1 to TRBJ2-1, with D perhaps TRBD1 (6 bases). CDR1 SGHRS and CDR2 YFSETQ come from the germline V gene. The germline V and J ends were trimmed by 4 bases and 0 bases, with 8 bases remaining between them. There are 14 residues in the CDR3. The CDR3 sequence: CASSMDSSYNEQFF. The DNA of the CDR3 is TGCGCCAGCAGCATGGACAGCTCCTACAATGAGCAGTTCTTC.

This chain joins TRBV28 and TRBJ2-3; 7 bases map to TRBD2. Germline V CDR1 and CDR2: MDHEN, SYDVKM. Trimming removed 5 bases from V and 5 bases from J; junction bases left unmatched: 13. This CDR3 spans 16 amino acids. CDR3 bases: TGTGCCAGCAGTACCTTGGGGGAGGGGCTTCTAGATACGCAGTATTTT. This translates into CASSTLGEGLLDTQYF.

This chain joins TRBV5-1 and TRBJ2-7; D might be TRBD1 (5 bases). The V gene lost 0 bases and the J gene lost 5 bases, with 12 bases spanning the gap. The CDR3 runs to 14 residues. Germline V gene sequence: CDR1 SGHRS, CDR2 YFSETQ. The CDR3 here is CASSLGQGKDEQYF. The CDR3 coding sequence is TGCGCCAGCAGCTTGGGGCAGGGAAAAGACGAGCAGTACTTC.

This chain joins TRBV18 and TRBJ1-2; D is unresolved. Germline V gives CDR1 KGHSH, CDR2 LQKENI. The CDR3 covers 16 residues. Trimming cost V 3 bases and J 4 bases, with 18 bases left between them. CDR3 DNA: TGTGCCAGCTCACCTTCCCCCGGGGAGAGCAGCTATGGCTACACCTTC. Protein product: CASSPSPGESSYGYTF.

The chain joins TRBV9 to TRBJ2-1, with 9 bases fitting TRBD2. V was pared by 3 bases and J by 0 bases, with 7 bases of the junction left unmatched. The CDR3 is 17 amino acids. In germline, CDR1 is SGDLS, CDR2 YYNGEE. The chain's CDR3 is CASSEQLSGSSYNEQFF. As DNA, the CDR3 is TGTGCCAGCAGCGAGCAGCTTAGCGGGAGCTCCTACAATGAGCAGTTCTTC.